This TCR beta chain was documented in a study of memory CD4+ T cells and cytomegalovirus serostatus. Study background: Of the healthy Belgian adults, eight or nine were CMV seropositive and 20 to 30 seronegative.

The assay was immunoSEQ multiplex PCR, and TCRdb's table has in-frame clones only and misses some. The sample contains under 100,000 clones, about 85% of which appear only once. The sort gate was single viable CD3+CD4+CD8-CD45RO+ cells for memory CD4+ T cells. Germline V CDR1 and CDR2: MNHEY, SMNVEV (reference sequence). Trimming removed 2 bases from V and 2 bases from J; junction bases left unmatched: 3. CDR3 size: 14 residues. This receptor was obtained from an adult in good health and CMV-seronegative. V gene TRBV27 combines with J gene TRBJ2-7; TRBD2 matches 7 bases. The sequenced sample consisted of memory CD4+ T cells from blood. The CDR3 loop reads CASSLKGRAYEQYF. The CDR3 DNA sequence: TGTGCCAGCAGTTTAAAAGGGAGGGCCTACGAGCAGTACTTC.